The rows below give T cell receptor beta chains drawn from one sample of a study of T cells in Graves' hyperthyroidism and ophthalmopathy. Each CDR3 protein gets one entry after TCRdb re-called the multiplex PCR reads with MiXCR. The data show approximately 260,000 distinct CDR3 sequences, around 15% seen once. Sequencing was done on a sample of blood. The origin of the receptors is a woman aged 45-65 years with Graves' hyperthyroidism that later progressed to Graves' ophthalmopathy. Each CDR3 is given with its conserved first and last residue. A D gene is named only where the DNA matches it firmly. A row's size may be missing; if present it is once, few, many or a size class.

abundance: many; d_gene: .; v_gene: TRBV7-6; j_gene: TRBJ1-1; CDR3nt: TGTGCCAGCAGCGATCACCCCCTGGGCACTGAAGCTTTCTTT; CDR3aa: CASSDHPLGTEAFF
abundance: .; d_gene: .; v_gene: TRBV5-8; j_gene: TRBJ2-7; CDR3nt: TGTGCCAGCAGCTCAGCCCACGAGCAGTACTTC; CDR3aa: CASSSAHEQYF
abundance: many; d_gene: .; v_gene: TRBV28; j_gene: TRBJ1-2; CDR3nt: TGTGCCAGCAGTGGGCCAGGGGCCCCCCTTGGGAATGGCTACACCTTC; CDR3aa: CASSGPGAPLGNGYTF
abundance: .; d_gene: .; v_gene: TRBV6-1; j_gene: TRBJ1-4; CDR3nt: TGTGCCAGCAGTGAGCAGGGAGGGAGTGAAAAACTGTTTTTT; CDR3aa: CASSEQGGSEKLFF
abundance: .; d_gene: .; v_gene: TRBV19; j_gene: TRBJ2-7; CDR3nt: TGTGCCAGTAGTTATGATAGCGGCTTCTCCTACGAGCAGTACTTC; CDR3aa: CASSYDSGFSYEQYF
abundance: .; d_gene: TRBD1; v_gene: TRBV4-1; j_gene: TRBJ1-4; CDR3nt: TGCGCCAGCAGCCAAGATGGGACAGCCTACGGTAATGAAAAACTGTTTTTT; CDR3aa: CASSQDGTAYGNEKLFF
abundance: many; d_gene: TRBD1; v_gene: TRBV3-1; j_gene: TRBJ1-4; CDR3nt: TGTGCCAGCAGCTACCCCGGGACAGGGATCGAAAAACTGTTTTTT; CDR3aa: CASSYPGTGIEKLFF
abundance: many; d_gene: .; v_gene: TRBV2; j_gene: TRBJ1-3; CDR3nt: TGTGCCAGCAGTGATATGGGGAGAAACACCATATATTTT; CDR3aa: CASSDMGRNTIYF
abundance: many; d_gene: .; v_gene: TRBV5-1; j_gene: TRBJ1-1; CDR3nt: TGCGCCAGCAGCCCCGACAGTAACACTGAAGCTTTCTTT; CDR3aa: CASSPDSNTEAFF
abundance: many; d_gene: TRBD2; v_gene: TRBV11-3; j_gene: TRBJ2-1; CDR3nt: TGTGCCAGCAGCTTTTCGAGCGGGGGGAACAATGAGCAGTTCTTC; CDR3aa: CASSFSSGGNNEQFF
abundance: many; d_gene: TRBD2; v_gene: TRBV9; j_gene: TRBJ2-1; CDR3nt: TGTGCCAGCAGCCCACACCCCGGGACTAGCGGTACCTACAATGAGCAGTTCTTC; CDR3aa: CASSPHPGTSGTYNEQFF